The present T cell receptor (beta chain) was sequenced within a study of cytomegalovirus exposure and HLA in healthy donors. In the case of this clone: The antigen is unknown.

Study-wide results and limits: The authors confirmed in vitro that three CMV-associated chains were specific for CMV antigens. Among TCR beta chains, those listed as cytomegalovirus-associated numbered under 200.

After removal of 0 bases from V and 6 bases from J, the junction contained 6 bases not matched to a gene. This CDR3 spans 16 amino acids. The germline CDR1 and CDR2 sequences are SGHKS and YYEKEE (reference sequence). The primer mix had 60 Vbeta and 13 Jbeta primers. Method: immunoSEQ multiplex PCR; TCRdb's copy keeps in-frame clones and lacks some. The sample consists of about 160,000 clones, roughly 80% of them appearing once. The sequence was obtained from a male donor in good health and CMV-seropositive. This sequence joins TRBV5-5 and TRBJ2-1; 10 bases align to TRBD1. The sequenced material came from PBMCs. The CDR3 sequence: CASSLDTGTGANEQFF. As DNA, the CDR3 is TGTGCCAGCAGCTTGGATACCGGGACAGGGGCCAATGAGCAGTTCTTC.